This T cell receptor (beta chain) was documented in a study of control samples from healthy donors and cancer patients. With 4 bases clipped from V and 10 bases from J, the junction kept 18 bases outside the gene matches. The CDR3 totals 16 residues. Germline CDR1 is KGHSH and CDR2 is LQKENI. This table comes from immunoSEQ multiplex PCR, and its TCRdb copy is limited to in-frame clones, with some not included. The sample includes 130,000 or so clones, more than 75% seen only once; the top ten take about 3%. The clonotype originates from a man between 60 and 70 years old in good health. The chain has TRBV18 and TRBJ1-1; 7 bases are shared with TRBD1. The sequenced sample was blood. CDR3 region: CASSRTRDRGGLVAFF. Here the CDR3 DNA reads TGTGCCAGCTCACGGACACGGGACAGAGGAGGGTTGGTAGCTTTCTTT.